This TCR beta chain was identified during a study of T cell changes during pregnancy in multiple sclerosis. TCRdb keeps only in-frame clones here, not all; method: immunoSEQ multiplex PCR. The repertoire includes more than 65,000 clones, roughly nine tenths of them detected once, and 3% to 3.5% sits in the top ten. The CDR3 extends over 15 amino acids. V shed 7 bases and J shed 6 bases, with 21 bases lying between them. Germline V lookup: CDR1 SEHNR, CDR2 FQNEAQ (reference sequence). The source was peripheral blood, collected before pregnancy. The chain employs TRBV7-9 and TRBJ1-1; D unresolved. This TCR came from a female donor with multiple sclerosis, enrolled in a pregnancy study. CDR3 sequence reads: CASTTSEIRKAEAFF. In DNA form, the CDR3 reads TGTGCCAGCACCACCTCGGAGATTCGTAAGGCTGAAGCTTTCTTT.